Below are 20 T cell receptor beta chains sequenced from a single sample in a study of blood T cells in healthy people across ages. A second roughly 6 to 11 cycle PCR used barcoded and J-beta primers. Each CDR3 protein gets one entry after TCRdb re-called the 5' RACE reads with MiXCR. Seen here are 750,000 to 950,000 distinct CDR3 sequences, about a quarter observed once, and the top ten hold around 3%. The sample was also reused in another study, on T cells of mothers and their children.

Input material: blood. The receptors here all came from a boy under 18 in good health.

This chain connects TRBV11-2 to TRBJ2-5, with a possible D match to TRBD2 (5 bases). Trimming took 5 bases from V and 5 from J, leaving 21 bases between them. The CDR3 contains 16 residues. The germline CDR1 and CDR2 sequences are SGHAT and FQNNGV. The CDR3, as DNA: TGTGCCAGCAGCCCGAGAGGGTGCGGCGCGCCGGAGACCCAGTACTTC. This sequence encodes CASSPRGCGAPETQYF.

The V gene is TRBV12-3 or TRBV12-4, the J gene TRBJ1-6, with TRBD1 matching 7 bases. V lost 7 bases and J lost 6; bases outside the gene matches: 6. This CDR3 region has 14 residues. CDR3 sequence reads: CASNPTGTNSPLHF. The CDR3 bases are TGTGCCAGCAACCCGACAGGGACTAATTCACCCCTCCACTTT.

The V gene is TRBV6-5, the J gene TRBJ2-5, with D unresolved. The assigned J gene may be wrong: the sequence end matches TRBJ2-7 better. The CDR3 extends over 15 amino acids. CDR1 and CDR2 from the germline V gene are MNHEY and SVGAGI. The CDR3 here is CASSLIGPTSYEQYF. The CDR3 DNA reads TGTGCCAGCAGTCTCATAGGACCGACATCCTACGAGCAGTACTTC.

The chain couples TRBV2 to TRBJ1-5, with 8 bases that match TRBD1. Per germline, CDR1 SNHLY and CDR2 FYNNEI. V lost 8 bases to trimming and J lost 4 bases; unmatched junction nucleotides: 7. CDR3 length: 14 amino acids. The CDR3, as DNA: TGTGCCAGCGTTTCAGGGGGCTCGAATCAGCCCCAGCATTTT. This gives the protein CASVSGGSNQPQHF. The full variable domain, rest sourced from reference TRBV2 and TRBJ1-5, is EPEVTQTPSHQVTQMGQEVILRCVPISNHLYFYWYRQILGQKVEFLVSFYNNEISEKSEIFDDQFSVERPDGSNFTLKIRSTKLEDSAMYFCASVSGGSNQPQHFGDGTRLSIL.

The J gene is TRBJ1-1, the V gene TRBV12-3 or TRBV12-4; no reliable D call. The V end lost 5 bases, the J end lost 5 bases, and 15 bases lay between the germline ends. The CDR3 is 14 amino acids. The CDR3 bases are TGTGCCAGCAGTCTTTTAACCCGGGAAACTGAAGCTTTCTTT. It specifies CASSLLTRETEAFF.

This clonotype was detected a few times. The chain couples TRBV5-5 to TRBJ2-3, with D hard to call. The germline V gene encodes CDR1 SGHKS and CDR2 YYEKEE (reference sequence). This CDR3 has 11 residues. V shed 5 bases and J shed 4 bases, with 5 bases lying between them. DNA for the CDR3: TGTGCCAGCAGGACTGCAGATACGCAGTATTTT. This sequence encodes CASRTADTQYF.

CDR3 sequence: CASSSESGDLKETQYF. CDR3 bases: TGTGCCAGCAGCTCGGAGTCGGGGGATCTAAAAGAGACCCAGTACTTC. J is TRBJ2-5 and V is TRBV7-2, with D perhaps TRBD2 (6 bases). Trimming took 4 bases from V and 3 from J, leaving 18 bases between them. This CDR3 contains 16 residues. Looked up from germline, CDR1 is SGHTA and CDR2 is FQGNSA.

The table lists this clonotype with a few counts. The genes are TRBV3-1 and TRBJ2-1; unclear D gene. The J call could be wrong; TRBJ2-7 is a better fit for the DNA end. This CDR3 has 13 residues. CDR1 and CDR2 from the germline V gene are LGHDT and YNNKEL (reference sequence). The CDR3 spells CASRQRGTYEQYF. In nucleotides, the CDR3 is TGTGCCAGCAGACAGAGAGGCACCTACGAGCAGTACTTC.

The genes are TRBV12-3 or TRBV12-4 and TRBJ2-4; 8 bases fit TRBD1. V gave up 7 bases and J gave up 1 base; unmatched junction bases: 9. This CDR3 spans 16 amino acids. The CDR3 region is CASKTGDDWAKNIQYF. The CDR3 DNA reads as TGTGCCAGCAAGACAGGGGATGACTGGGCCAAAAACATTCAGTACTTC.

The CDR3 here is CASTFGGENSPLHF. CDR3 bases: TGCGCCAGCACTTTTGGGGGGGAGAATTCACCCCTCCACTTT. The rearrangement links TRBV5-1 to TRBJ1-6, with TRBD1 as a possible D gene (5 bases). The V end lost 6 bases, the J end lost 7 bases, and 14 bases lay between the germline ends. Germline V gives CDR1 SGHRS, CDR2 YFSETQ. The CDR3 totals 14 residues.

This chain connects TRBV6-5 to TRBJ1-5, with a tentative D call TRBD1 (5 bases). This CDR3 is 17 amino acids long. V was cut by 0 bases and J by 5 bases, with 17 bases left in between. In germline, CDR1 is MNHEY, CDR2 SVGAGI. In DNA, the CDR3 is TGTGCCAGCAGTTACTCGATCGGCAGGGTCGCAGATCAGCCCCAGCATTTT. This translates into CASSYSIGRVADQPQHF.

This chain links TRBV5-1 with TRBJ2-1; a possible D gene is TRBD2 (5 bases). V was trimmed by 7 bases and J by 4 bases, leaving 15 bases between them. The V gene's germline CDR1 is SGHRS and CDR2 YFSETQ. This CDR3 has 14 residues. The CDR3 region has the DNA TGCGCCAGCGGACCCGATAGCGAGTACAATGAGCAGTTCTTC. It specifies CASGPDSEYNEQFF. Complete variable domain (other parts from reference TRBV5-1 and TRBJ2-1): KAGVTQTPRYLIKTRGQQVTLSCSPISGHRSVSWYQQTPGQGLQFLFEYFSETQRNKGNFPGRFSGRQFSNSRSEMNVSTLELGDSALYLCASGPDSEYNEQFFGPGTRLTVL.

J is TRBJ2-7 and V is TRBV10-3; D is unresolved. This CDR3 comprises 12 residues. V was clipped by 0 bases and J by 2 bases, with 2 bases between them. Germline V gene sequence: CDR1 ENHRY, CDR2 SYGVKD. The CDR3 protein is CAISESTYEQYF. CDR3 in DNA: TGTGCCATCAGTGAGTCCACCTACGAGCAGTACTTC.

The chain is built from TRBV5-1 and TRBJ2-1, with 12 bases fitting TRBD2. The CDR3 has 17 residues. Germline V lookup: CDR1 SGHRS, CDR2 YFSETQ. Trimming took 0 bases from V and 7 from J; bases not matched to a gene: 8. The DNA for the CDR3 is TGCGCCAGCAGCTTGGTGCCTAGCGGGGGGGCCCGGAATGAGCAGTTCTTC. Protein product: CASSLVPSGGARNEQFF. The entire variable domain, with the rest obtained from reference TRBV5-1 and TRBJ2-1, is as follows: KAGVTQTPRYLIKTRGQQVTLSCSPISGHRSVSWYQQTPGQGLQFLFEYFSETQRNKGNFPGRFSGRQFSNSRSEMNVSTLELGDSALYLCASSLVPSGGARNEQFFGPGTRLTVL.

This clonotype was observed a handful of times. This chain uses TRBV2 with TRBJ2-5; 7 nucleotides align to TRBD1. The end of the DNA fits TRBJ2-1 better, so the J call may be wrong. The CDR3 is 16 residues long. The V gene's germline CDR1 is SNHLY and CDR2 FYNNEI. This CDR3 is CASQWIRDSPFNEQFF. The CDR3 DNA follows: TGTGCCAGTCAGTGGATCCGGGACAGCCCCTTCAATGAGCAGTTCTTC.

The V and J genes are TRBV11-2 and TRBJ1-2; 7 positions match TRBD1. CDR1 SGHAT and CDR2 FQNNGV come from the germline V gene. This CDR3 comprises 17 residues. After removal of 5 bases from V and 0 bases from J, the junction contained 12 bases not matched to a gene. CDR3 sequence reads: CASSPTGTEPANYGYTF. CDR3 coding DNA: TGTGCCAGCAGCCCCACGGGGACAGAACCGGCTAACTATGGCTACACCTTC.

The CDR3 region is CASSYRAVIRKEKLFF. The CDR3 coding sequence is TGTGCCAGCAGCTACCGCGCAGTTATCAGAAAGGAAAAACTGTTTTTT. The chain carries TRBV7-6 and TRBJ1-4; no reliable D call. The CDR3 extends over 16 amino acids. The germline V gene has CDR1 SGHVS and CDR2 FNYEAQ. Trimming stripped 4 bases from V and 8 bases from J, with 20 bases between.

This chain links TRBV7-9 with TRBJ2-5; either TRBD1 or TRBD2 may fit D (6 bases each). With the DNA end fitting TRBJ2-1 better, the J assignment may be wrong. The CDR3 contains 14 residues. Germline CDR1 and CDR2: SEHNR and FQNEAQ (reference sequence). The CDR3 bases are TGTGCCAGCAGCACCCCAACCGGGGGCGATGAGCAGTTCTTC. Residues: CASSTPTGGDEQFF.

V usage is TRBV28 and J usage is TRBJ1-2; 7 bases line up with TRBD1. CDR1 and CDR2 from the germline V gene are MDHEN and SYDVKM. V lost 2 bases, J lost 1 base, and 4 bases stayed unmatched. This CDR3 region has 15 residues. The CDR3 DNA sequence: TGTGCCAGCAGTTTACCGGGACAGAATAACTATGGCTACACCTTC. As protein: CASSLPGQNNYGYTF.

The chain uses TRBV19 and TRBJ2-4; 12 positions agree with TRBD2. CDR3 size: 17 residues. CDR1 and CDR2 (germline): LNHDA, SQIVND (reference sequence). Unmatched junction bases numbered 9, after V lost 1 base and J lost 8 bases. The CDR3 spells CASSIGLLAGGPDIQYF. The CDR3 nucleotides are TGTGCCAGTAGTATAGGTTTGCTAGCGGGGGGGCCGGACATTCAGTACTTC.